This entry lists 2 T cell receptor beta chains sequenced from one sample in a study of T cell changes during pregnancy in multiple sclerosis. Only in-frame clones appear in the TCRdb table, and some are missing; sequencing was by immunoSEQ multiplex PCR. The sample consists of 11,000 or so clones, around four fifths of them appearing once. The sample here was CD8+ T cells from peripheral blood mononuclear cells, taken after pregnancy. The receptor source for this set is a female donor in good health, enrolled as a control in a pregnancy study.

Concerning this clone: A read error may produce the germline difference seen at one junction end. This CDR3 is also generated by other DNA sequences in the sample. The rearrangement links TRBV6-1 to TRBJ2-6; 10 bases match TRBD1. The CDR3 extends over 15 amino acids. The germline CDR1 and CDR2 sequences are MNHNS and SASEGT. CDR3 sequence reads: CASSGTGGGANVLTF. The CDR3 coding sequence is TGTGCCAGCAGTGGGACAGGGGGAGGGGCTAACGTCCTGACTTTC.

The chain joins TRBV27 to TRBJ1-5, with D perhaps TRBD1 (6 bases). Per germline, CDR1 MNHEY and CDR2 SMNVEV (reference sequence). This CDR3 spans 14 amino acids. V was pared by 3 bases and J by 8 bases, with 14 bases between. Written as DNA, the CDR3 is TGTGCCAGCAGTTTGCTGGGGGCTATAGAGCCCCAGCATTTT. Its protein is CASSLLGAIEPQHF.